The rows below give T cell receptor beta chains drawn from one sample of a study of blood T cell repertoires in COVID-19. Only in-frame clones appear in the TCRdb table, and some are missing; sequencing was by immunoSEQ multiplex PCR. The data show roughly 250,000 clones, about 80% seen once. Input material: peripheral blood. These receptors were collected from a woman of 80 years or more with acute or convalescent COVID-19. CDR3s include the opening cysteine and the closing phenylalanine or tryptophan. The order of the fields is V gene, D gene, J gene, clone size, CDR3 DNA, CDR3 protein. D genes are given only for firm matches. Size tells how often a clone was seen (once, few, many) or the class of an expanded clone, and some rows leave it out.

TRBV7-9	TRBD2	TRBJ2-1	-	TGTGCCAGCAGCCCCCAAGGTACTAGCGTCTGGGATGAGCAGTTCTTC	CASSPQGTSVWDEQFF
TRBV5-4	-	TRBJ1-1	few	TGTGCCAGCAGCTTGGACATCGGGAGGAACACTGAAGCTTTCTTT	CASSLDIGRNTEAFF
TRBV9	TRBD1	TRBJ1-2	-	TGTGCCAGCAGCTCCCAACCGGGACAGGGTTTAGGAGGCTACACCTTC	CASSSQPGQGLGGYTF
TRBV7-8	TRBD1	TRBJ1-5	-	TGTGCCAGCAGCTCACAGGGGGCGGTGAGCAATCAGCCCCAGCATTTT	CASSSQGAVSNQPQHF
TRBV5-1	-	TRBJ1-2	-	TGCGCCAGCAGCCCCGCCTCGGGGGGCTATGGCTACACCTTC	CASSPASGGYGYTF
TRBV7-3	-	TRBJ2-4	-	TGTGCCAGCAGCTTACAGGGTAGGGACATTCAGTACTTC	CASSLQGRDIQYF
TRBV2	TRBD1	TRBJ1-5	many	TGTGCCAGCAGCGGACAGGACAATCAGCCCCAGCATTTT	CASSGQDNQPQHF
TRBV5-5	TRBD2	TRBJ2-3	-	TGTGCCAGCAGCCTAACTAGCGGGGGCTCCCAGGATACGCAGTATTTT	CASSLTSGGSQDTQYF
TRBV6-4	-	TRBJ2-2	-	TGTGCCAGCAGTGAGAGTTGGAACACCGGGGAGCTGTTTTTT	CASSESWNTGELFF
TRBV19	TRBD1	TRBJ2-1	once	TGTGCCAGTAGTATCGGGGTACAGGGGGATGAGCAGTTCTTC	CASSIGVQGDEQFF
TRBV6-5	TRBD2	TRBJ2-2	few	TGTGCCAGCAGTCGGGAGGGCCCGGACACCGGGGAGCTGTTTTTT	CASSREGPDTGELFF
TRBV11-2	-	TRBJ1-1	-	TGTGCCAGCAGCGTTGATGAAAGAGGGACAAAAACTGAAGCTTTCTTT	CASSVDERGTKTEAFF
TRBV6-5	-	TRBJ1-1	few	TGTGCCAACGGACAGAAGAACACTGAAGCTTTCTTT	CANGQKNTEAFF
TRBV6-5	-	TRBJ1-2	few	TGTGCCAGCAGTCCACGGGGGGAACATGGCTACACCTTC	CASSPRGEHGYTF
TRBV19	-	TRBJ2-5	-	TGTGCCAGTAGTACGACCGGGACACCTCAAGAGACCCAGTACTTC	CASSTTGTPQETQYF
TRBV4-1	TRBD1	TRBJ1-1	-	TGCGCCAGCAGCCAAGACTTGGACAGGCTGAACACTGAAGCTTTCTTT	CASSQDLDRLNTEAFF
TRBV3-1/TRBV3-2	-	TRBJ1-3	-	TGTGCCAGCAGCCAACGGGACACCATATATTTT	CASSQRDTIYF
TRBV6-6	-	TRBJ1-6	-	TGTGCCAGCAGAGCACGGTTTAATTCACCCCTCCACTTT	CASRARFNSPLHF
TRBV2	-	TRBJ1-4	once	TGTGCCAGCAGCGAGAGGGACGGAGGGGACGAAAAACTGTTTTTT	CASSERDGGDEKLFF
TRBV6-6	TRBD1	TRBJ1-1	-	TGTGCCAGCGCCAGGGGGCAATGGAACACTGAAGCTTTCTTT	CASARGQWNTEAFF
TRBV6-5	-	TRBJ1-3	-	TGTGCCAGCCGACGGACAGTTGGAAACACCATATATTTT	CASRRTVGNTIYF
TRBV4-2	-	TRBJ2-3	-	TGTGCCAGCAGCCAACCCGGTGGCACAGATACGCAGTATTTT	CASSQPGGTDTQYF
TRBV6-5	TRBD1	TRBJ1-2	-	TGTGCCAGCAGTTACTCAGAGGGGGCAGGGGGCTACACCTTC	CASSYSEGAGGYTF
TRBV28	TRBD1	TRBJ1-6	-	TGTGCCAGCAGTTTATCGGGGACAGGGTTCGCTAATTCACCCCTCCACTTT	CASSLSGTGFANSPLHF
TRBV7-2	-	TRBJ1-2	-	TGTGCCAGCAGCTTAACAGGGATGCACACCTTC	CASSLTGMHTF
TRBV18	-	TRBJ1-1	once	TGTGCCAGCTCGCGTTCTAGTGGGGCGGAGACTGAAGCTTTCTTT	CASSRSSGAETEAFF
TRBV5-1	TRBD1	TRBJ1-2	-	TGCGCCAGCAGCGAACCAGGGGGTGGCTACACCTTC	CASSEPGGGYTF
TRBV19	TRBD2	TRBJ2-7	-	TGTGCCAGTAGTCCCGGGACTAGCGGGAGAGGCGAGCAGTACTTC	CASSPGTSGRGEQYF